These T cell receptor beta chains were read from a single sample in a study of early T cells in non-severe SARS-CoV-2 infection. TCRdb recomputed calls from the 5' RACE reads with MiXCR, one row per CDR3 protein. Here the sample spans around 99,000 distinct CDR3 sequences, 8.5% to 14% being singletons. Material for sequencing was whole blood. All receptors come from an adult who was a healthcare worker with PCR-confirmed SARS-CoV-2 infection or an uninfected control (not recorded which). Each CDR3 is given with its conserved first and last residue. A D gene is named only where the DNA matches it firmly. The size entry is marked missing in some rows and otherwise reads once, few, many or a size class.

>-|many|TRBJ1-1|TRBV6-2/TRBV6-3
CASTQGTEAFF
TGTGCCAGCACGCAGGGCACTGAAGCTTTCTTT
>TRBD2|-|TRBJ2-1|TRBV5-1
CASSLSVLAGGEQFF
TGCGCCAGCAGCTTGTCCGTGTTAGCGGGAGGTGAGCAGTTCTTC
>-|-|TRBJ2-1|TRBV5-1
CASSLNTGSYNEQSF
TGCGCCAGCAGCTTGAACACTGGCTCCTACAATGAGCAGTCCTTC
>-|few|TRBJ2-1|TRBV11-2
CASSLGGDYNEQFF
TGTGCCAGCAGCTTAGGGGGGGACTACAATGAGCAGTTCTTC
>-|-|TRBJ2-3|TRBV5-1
CASSLGNGRLSDTQYF
TGCGCCAGCAGCTTAGGCAACGGGCGCCTTAGTGATACGCAGTATTTT
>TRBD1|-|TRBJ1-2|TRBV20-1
CSARSQPGQGGQNYGYTF
TGCAGTGCTAGATCGCAACCGGGACAGGGGGGTCAAAACTATGGCTACACCTTC
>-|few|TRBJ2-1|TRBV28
CASSLTHLIF
TGTGCCAGCAGTTTAACCCACCTGATCTTC
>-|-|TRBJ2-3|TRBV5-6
CASTQLGTDRDTQYF
TGTGCCAGCACCCAATTAGGGACGGATAGAGATACGCAGTATTTT
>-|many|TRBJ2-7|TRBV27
CASSSLTADYEQYF
TGTGCCAGCAGTTCCCTAACGGCGGACTACGAGCAGTACTTC
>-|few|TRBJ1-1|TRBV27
CASSFRLRTLNTEAFF
TGTGCCAGCAGTTTTCGCTTGAGGACATTGAACACTGAAGCTTTCTTT
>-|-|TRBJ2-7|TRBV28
CASLRSRPYEQYF
TGTGCCAGCTTGCGCAGCCGGCCCTACGAGCAGTACTTC
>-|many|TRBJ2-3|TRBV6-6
CAGQRQFTDTQYF
TGTGCCGGCCAGCGGCAATTCACAGATACGCAGTATTTT
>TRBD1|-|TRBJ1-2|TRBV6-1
CASSLGQGGGYTF
TGTGCCAGCAGCCTCGGACAGGGAGGCGGCTACACCTTC
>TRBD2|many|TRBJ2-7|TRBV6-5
CASSDSGTSGRATYEQYF
TGTGCCAGCAGTGATTCCGGGACTAGCGGGAGGGCCACGTACGAGCAGTACTTC
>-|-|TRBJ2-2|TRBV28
CASSSLATGELFF
TGTGCCAGCAGTTCTCTAGCGACCGGGGAGCTGTTTTTT
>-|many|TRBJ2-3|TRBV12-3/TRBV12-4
CASSFSRDTQYF
TGTGCCAGCAGTTTCAGTCGGGATACGCAGTATTTT
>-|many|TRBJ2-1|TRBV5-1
CASSLDGGNNEQFF
TGCGCCAGCAGCTTGGATGGGGGAAACAATGAGCAGTTCTTC
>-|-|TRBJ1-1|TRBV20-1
CSAIGRRGTEAFF
TGCAGTGCTATTGGGCGCCGCGGGACTGAAGCTTTCTTT
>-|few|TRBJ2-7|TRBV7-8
CASSPIGTEQYF
TGTGCCAGCAGCCCAATAGGGACCGAGCAGTACTTC
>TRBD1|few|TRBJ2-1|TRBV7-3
CASSRPGTEVQFF
TGTGCCAGCAGCCGACCCGGGACAGAGGTCCAGTTCTTC
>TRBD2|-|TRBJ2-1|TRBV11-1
CASSLGRGGPIPEQFF
TGTGCCAGCAGCTTGGGTCGGGGAGGGCCGATCCCTGAGCAGTTCTTC
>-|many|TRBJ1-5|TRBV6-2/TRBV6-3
CASSYSWRAGNQPQHF
TGTGCCAGCAGTTACTCGTGGAGGGCGGGCAATCAGCCCCAGCATTTT
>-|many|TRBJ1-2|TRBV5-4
CASSTSSGTAYGYTF
TGTGCCAGCAGCACCTCATCCGGGACGGCCTATGGCTACACCTTC
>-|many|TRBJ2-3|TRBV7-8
CASSLGLVLDTQYF
TGTGCCAGCAGCTTAGGATTGGTACTAGATACGCAGTATTTT
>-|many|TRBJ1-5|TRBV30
CAWSGRGPDPQHF
TGTGCCTGGAGTGGGAGGGGACCGGACCCCCAGCATTTT
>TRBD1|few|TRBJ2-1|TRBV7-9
CASSLVTRGTVGEQFF
TGTGCCAGCAGCTTAGTGACCCGAGGGACAGTTGGAGAGCAGTTCTTC
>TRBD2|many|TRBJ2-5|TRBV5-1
CASSLDGRLAQETQYF
TGCGCCAGCAGCTTGGACGGGAGACTAGCACAGGAGACCCAGTACTTC
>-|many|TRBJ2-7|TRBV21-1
CAGTSGRYEQYF
TGTGCCGGGACTAGCGGGAGGTACGAGCAGTACTTC
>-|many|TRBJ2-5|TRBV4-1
CASSSGAAIQETQYF
TGCGCCAGCAGCTCTGGGGCGGCTATCCAAGAGACCCAGTACTTC
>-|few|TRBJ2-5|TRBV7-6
CASSLRRQETQYF
TGTGCCAGCAGCTTAAGACGGCAAGAGACCCAGTACTTC
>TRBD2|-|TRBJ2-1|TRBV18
CASSPGTSGRSDEQFF
TGTGCCAGCTCACCGGGGACTAGCGGGAGATCTGATGAGCAGTTCTTC
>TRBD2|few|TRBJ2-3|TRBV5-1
CASSSGLARSTDTQYF
TGCGCCAGCAGCTCCGGACTAGCACGAAGCACAGATACGCAGTATTTT
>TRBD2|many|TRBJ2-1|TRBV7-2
CASSFEGGPDEQFF
TGTGCCAGCAGCTTTGAGGGAGGGCCGGATGAGCAGTTCTTC
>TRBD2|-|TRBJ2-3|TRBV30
CAGGRDTDTQYF
TGTGCGGGAGGGCGGGACACAGATACGCAGTATTTT
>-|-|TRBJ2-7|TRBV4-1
CASSHAGQYYEQYF
TGCGCCAGCAGCCACGCGGGACAGTACTACGAGCAGTACTTC
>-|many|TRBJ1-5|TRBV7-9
CASSLVSTGPWGNQPQHF
TGTGCCAGCAGCTTAGTGTCCACAGGGCCTTGGGGCAATCAGCCCCAGCATTTT
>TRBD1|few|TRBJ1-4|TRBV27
CASTQRTGDKLFF
TGTGCCAGCACCCAGAGGACAGGCGACAAACTGTTTTTT
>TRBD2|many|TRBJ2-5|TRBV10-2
CASSDRSSGGKETQYF
TGCGCCAGCAGTGATAGAAGTAGCGGGGGAAAAGAGACCCAGTACTTC
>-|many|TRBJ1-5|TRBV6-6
CATGGVNQPQHF
TGTGCCACCGGGGGGGTTAATCAGCCCCAGCATTTT
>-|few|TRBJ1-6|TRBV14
CASSQETGTNSPLHF
TGTGCCAGCAGCCAAGAAACAGGAACAAATTCACCCCTCCACTTT
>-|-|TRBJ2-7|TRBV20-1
CSAPRPGSDEQYF
TGCAGTGCCCCCCGTCCAGGGTCCGACGAGCAGTACTTC
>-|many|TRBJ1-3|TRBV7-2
CASRTQGNTIYF
TGTGCCAGCAGAACACAGGGAAACACCATATATTTT
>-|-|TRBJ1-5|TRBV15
CATSRVLADLPYF
TGTGCCACCAGCAGAGTTCTCGCAGACCTCCCGTATTTT
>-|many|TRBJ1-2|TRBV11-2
CASSFVSSGVHGYTF
TGTGCCAGCAGCTTCGTTAGTTCAGGGGTCCATGGCTACACCTTC
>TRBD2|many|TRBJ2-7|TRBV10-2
CASRLGASGGYEQYF
TGCGCCAGCCGACTCGGGGCTAGCGGGGGCTACGAGCAGTACTTC
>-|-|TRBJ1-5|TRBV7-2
CASSSEQGMDQPQHF
TGTGCCAGCAGCTCCGAACAGGGAATGGATCAGCCCCAGCATTTT
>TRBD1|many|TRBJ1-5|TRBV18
CASSRGQARQPQHF
TGTGCCAGCTCGCGCGGACAGGCGAGGCAGCCCCAGCATTTT
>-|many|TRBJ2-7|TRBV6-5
CATEGWETTYEQYF
TGTGCCACCGAGGGGTGGGAGACAACCTACGAGCAGTACTTC
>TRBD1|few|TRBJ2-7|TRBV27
CASSLQGAMTYEQYF
TGTGCCAGCAGTTTACAGGGGGCGATGACCTACGAGCAGTACTTC
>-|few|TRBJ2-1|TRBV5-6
CASSTGNEQFF
TGTGCCAGCAGCACAGGCAATGAGCAGTTCTTC
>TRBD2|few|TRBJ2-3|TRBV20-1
CSARVRGGHLDTQYF
TGCAGTGCTAGAGTTCGGGGGGGGCATCTGGATACGCAGTATTTT
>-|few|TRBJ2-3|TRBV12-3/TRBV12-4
CASSFWGIRTDTQYF
TGTGCCAGCAGTTTTTGGGGTATTCGCACAGATACGCAGTATTTT
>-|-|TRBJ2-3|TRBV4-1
CASSQGLWTAGTDTQYF
TGCGCCAGCAGCCAAGGTCTTTGGACAGCGGGCACAGATACGCAGTATTTT
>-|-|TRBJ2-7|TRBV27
CASSSLSGRAYEQYF
TGTGCCAGCAGTTCTCTAAGCGGACGGGCATACGAGCAGTACTTC
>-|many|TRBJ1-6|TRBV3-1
CASSPRGGSGSPLHF
TGTGCCAGCAGCCCCCGGGGAGGGAGCGGTTCACCCCTCCACTTT
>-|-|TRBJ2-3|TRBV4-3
CASSPGTFTDTQYF
TGCGCCAGCAGCCCGGGGACCTTCACAGATACGCAGTATTTT
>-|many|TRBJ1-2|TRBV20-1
CSAVRGGDGYTF
TGCAGTGCGGTCAGGGGAGGGGATGGCTACACCTTC
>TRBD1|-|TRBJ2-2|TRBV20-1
CSARAEGTVSGELFF
TGCAGTGCTAGAGCAGAAGGGACAGTTAGTGGGGAGCTGTTTTTT
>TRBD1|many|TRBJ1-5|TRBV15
CATSWGQGDQPQHF
TGTGCCACCAGCTGGGGACAGGGGGATCAGCCCCAGCATTTT
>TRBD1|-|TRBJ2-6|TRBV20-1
CSARTGAHSGANVLTF
TGCAGTGCTAGGACAGGGGCTCACTCTGGGGCCAACGTCCTGACTTTC